These T cell receptor beta chains were read from a single sample in a study of healthy donors' naive CD4 and CD8 T cells. MiXCR, run by TCRdb on the reads, gives a single entry per CDR3 protein. The sample lists approximately 180,000 distinct CDR3 sequences; 65% to 80% were seen once. The source material was naive CD4+ and CD8+ T cells sorted from blood, pooled from several donors. Receptors were obtained from a pool of human donors in good health; the sample pools cells from several healthy donors. CDR3s include the opening cysteine and the closing phenylalanine or tryptophan. D genes are given only for firm matches. Not all rows give a size; the values are once, few, many and, for expanded clones, a class.

>TRBJ1-1|-|TRBV5-1|12|-
CASRFAAGEAFF
TGCGCCAGCAGGTTCGCGGCCGGTGAAGCTTTCTTT
>TRBJ1-1|-|TRBV6-5|15|-
CASSYSTMHLTEAFF
TGTGCCAGCAGTTACTCTACGATGCACCTCACTGAAGCTTTCTTT
>TRBJ2-5|TRBD1|TRBV29-1|14|-
CSVTGTGGQETQYF
TGCAGCGTGACCGGGACAGGGGGCCAAGAGACCCAGTACTTC
>TRBJ1-1|TRBD1|TRBV19|16|-
CASSTRTGEWGTEAFF
TGTGCCAGTAGTACCCGGACAGGGGAATGGGGCACTGAAGCTTTCTTT
>TRBJ2-7|-|TRBV19|18|-
CASSIGSGLALASYEQYF
TGTGCCAGTAGTATTGGGTCGGGGCTAGCGCTAGCCTCCTACGAGCAGTACTTC
>TRBJ2-1|-|TRBV27|16|-
CASSSVAFSSYNEQFF
TGTGCCAGCAGTTCGGTAGCGTTCAGCTCCTACAATGAGCAGTTCTTC
>TRBJ2-7|TRBD2|TRBV11-2|15|few
CASRARTSGSYEQYF
TGTGCCAGCAGGGCCCGAACTAGCGGTTCCTACGAGCAGTACTTC
>TRBJ2-5|-|TRBV18|14|few
CASSPTGGRETQYF
TGTGCCAGCTCACCAACAGGAGGAAGGGAGACCCAGTACTTC
>TRBJ2-7|TRBD1|TRBV2|13|-
CASTDRGIYEQYF
TGTGCCAGCACGGACAGGGGGATATACGAGCAGTACTTC
>TRBJ2-3|TRBD1|TRBV19|14|few
CASSVDRGTDTQYF
TGTGCCAGTAGTGTCGACAGGGGGACAGATACGCAGTATTTT
>TRBJ1-2|TRBD1|TRBV4-3|16|few
CASSQVLGQTNYGYTF
TGCGCCAGCAGCCAAGTGCTGGGACAGACTAACTATGGCTACACCTTC
>TRBJ2-3|TRBD2|TRBV29-1|16|-
CSVEDLALAVGDTQYF
TGCAGCGTTGAAGATCTAGCACTAGCGGTTGGAGATACGCAGTATTTT
>TRBJ1-2|-|TRBV29-1|13|-
CSVVEGTHYGYTF
TGCAGCGTTGTCGAGGGGACCCACTATGGCTACACCTTC
>TRBJ2-7|TRBD2|TRBV29-1|13|-
CSVVPGLRYEQYF
TGCAGCGTTGTGCCGGGACTACGCTACGAGCAGTACTTC
>TRBJ2-5|TRBD1|TRBV27|14|-
CASSFYRGGETQYF
TGTGCCAGCAGTTTTTACAGGGGTGGGGAGACCCAGTACTTC
>TRBJ2-1|TRBD1|TRBV29-1|14|-
CSATGGAPYNEQFF
TGCAGCGCCACAGGGGGCGCCCCCTACAATGAGCAGTTCTTC
>TRBJ1-2|-|TRBV28|13|-
CASSFGHNYGYTF
TGTGCCAGCAGTTTCGGACATAACTATGGCTACACCTTC
>TRBJ2-1|-|TRBV30|15|-
CAWSRGSGTYNEQFF
TGTGCCTGGAGTAGGGGTAGCGGTACCTACAATGAGCAGTTCTTC
>TRBJ1-2|-|TRBV29-1|11|-
CSVATGYGYTF
TGCAGCGTTGCGACAGGCTATGGCTACACCTTC
>TRBJ1-1|TRBD1|TRBV29-1|12|-
CSVARDRSEAFF
TGCAGCGTGGCCCGGGACAGGAGTGAAGCTTTCTTT
>TRBJ1-2|-|TRBV15|15|-
CATSRDPGRHYGYTF
TGTGCCACCAGCAGAGATCCAGGGCGGCACTATGGCTACACCTTC
>TRBJ2-1|TRBD2|TRBV6-2/TRBV6-3|16|-
CASSYDPAGGGNEQFF
TGTGCCAGCAGTTACGACCCGGCGGGAGGGGGGAATGAGCAGTTCTTC
>TRBJ2-7|-|TRBV19|12|-
CASSIGEYEQYF
TGTGCCAGTAGTATAGGGGAATACGAGCAGTACTTC
>TRBJ1-2|TRBD1|TRBV19|14|-
CASSLTGGAHGYTF
TGTGCCAGTAGTTTGACAGGGGGCGCACATGGCTACACCTTC
>TRBJ1-6|-|TRBV5-1|20|once
CASSLAAAVGPSSYNSPLHF
TGCGCCAGCAGCTTGGCCGCGGCGGTGGGGCCGAGCTCCTATAATTCACCCCTCCACTTT
>TRBJ2-1|TRBD2|TRBV6-6|15|-
CASSLSGSFNNEQFF
TGTGCCAGCAGTCTTAGCGGGAGTTTCAACAATGAGCAGTTCTTC
>TRBJ1-5|TRBD1|TRBV27|12|few
CASKTGYQPQHF
TGTGCCAGCAAGACAGGGTATCAGCCCCAGCATTTT
>TRBJ1-2|TRBD1|TRBV27|15|-
CASSNPGQGSYGYTF
TGTGCCAGCAGCAACCCGGGACAGGGGAGTTATGGCTACACCTTC
>TRBJ2-1|-|TRBV6-5|14|-
CASSTRLRDNEQFF
TGTGCCAGCAGTACGAGACTCCGTGACAATGAGCAGTTCTTC
>TRBJ2-5|TRBD1|TRBV19|22|-
CASSIDPGQRNSAVGSRETQYF
TGTGCCAGTAGTATAGACCCGGGACAGCGCAATTCCGCCGTTGGGTCGAGGGAGACCCAGTACTTC
>TRBJ2-1|-|TRBV5-1|14|-
CASSWADPYNEQFF
TGCGCCAGCAGCTGGGCGGACCCCTACAATGAGCAGTTCTTC
>TRBJ1-1|TRBD1|TRBV29-1|16|-
CSTLEWDRGQNTEAFF
TGCAGCACGTTGGAGTGGGACAGGGGACAGAACACTGAAGCTTTCTTT
>TRBJ2-1|-|TRBV19|12|-
CASSPSLTGQFF
TGTGCCAGTAGTCCCAGCCTGACCGGACAGTTCTTC
>TRBJ1-1|-|TRBV18|13|few
CASSPPTNTEAFF
TGTGCCAGCTCACCACCGACGAACACTGAAGCTTTCTTT
>TRBJ2-1|-|TRBV19|15|-
CASSIGAGQYNEQFF
TGTGCCAGTAGTATCGGAGCGGGCCAATACAATGAGCAGTTCTTC
>TRBJ2-2|-|TRBV7-8|16|-
CASSPRRTTNTGELFF
TGTGCCAGCAGCCCCCGCCGGACTACTAACACCGGGGAGCTGTTTTTT
>TRBJ2-7|-|TRBV20-1|17|-
CSASVRDFRWSGYEQYF
TGCAGTGCTAGCGTACGGGACTTTAGATGGAGTGGTTACGAGCAGTACTTC
>TRBJ1-5|TRBD1|TRBV6-2/TRBV6-3|17|once
CASSQRQGTMGNQPQHF
TGTGCCAGCAGTCAAAGACAGGGAACCATGGGCAATCAGCCCCAGCATTTT
>TRBJ1-2|TRBD1|TRBV12-3/TRBV12-4|15|-
CATYRDRGPGYGYTF
TGTGCCACTTACCGGGACAGGGGGCCGGGCTATGGCTACACCTTC
>TRBJ2-7|-|TRBV27|13|-
CASNRGGGYEQYF
TGTGCCAGCAACCGCGGGGGCGGGTACGAGCAGTACTTC
>TRBJ2-1|-|TRBV28|13|-
CASSLEAPNGQFF
TGTGCCAGCAGTTTAGAAGCTCCCAATGGGCAGTTCTTC
>TRBJ2-3|-|TRBV19|14|-
CASSTTSGPDTQYF
TGTGCCAGTAGTACCACGTCGGGCCCAGATACGCAGTATTTT
>TRBJ2-1|-|TRBV7-8|17|-
CASSLLEYRESYNEQFF
TGTGCCAGCAGCCTCCTCGAGTACAGGGAATCCTACAATGAGCAGTTCTTC
>TRBJ1-1|TRBD1|TRBV6-4|13|-
CASRKGQGAEAFF
TGTGCCAGCAGGAAGGGACAGGGGGCTGAAGCTTTCTTT
>TRBJ1-1|-|TRBV19|13|-
CASSILGSTEAFF
TGTGCCAGTAGTATATTGGGGAGCACTGAAGCTTTCTTT
>TRBJ1-5|-|TRBV29-1|13|-
CSAGDVLGQPQHF
TGCAGCGCGGGGGACGTGCTGGGTCAGCCCCAGCATTTT
>TRBJ1-6|-|TRBV15|14|-
CATSRGTEVLPLHF
TGTGCCACCAGCAGAGGGACAGAGGTCTTACCCCTCCACTTT
>TRBJ2-5|TRBD1|TRBV7-6|16|-
CASRPGQGLVEETQYF
TGTGCCAGCAGGCCGGGACAGGGCTTGGTAGAGGAGACCCAGTACTTC